This section outlines one T cell receptor beta chain sequence together with its context. Its target is unknown. The sample belongs to a study of T cell responses to AZD1222 COVID-19 vaccine. Regarding the study as a whole: Repertoire sampling happened only post peak T cell response. The reported proportion of spike-specific TCRs targeting unmutated variant regions was nearly half.

Here immunoSEQ multiplex PCR was the method, and the copy in TCRdb shows in-frame clones only, minus some. There are approximately 50,000 clones in the sample; more than 75% occur only once, and 5% lies in the top ten. Germline CDR1 SEHNR, CDR2 FQNEAQ (reference sequence). V was pared by 5 bases and J by 1 base, with 8 bases between. The CDR3 has 13 amino acids. The source material was peripheral blood, sampled 28 days after the second AZD1222 dose. This rearrangement joins TRBV7-9 to TRBJ1-1; no clear D. The sequence derives from an adult who received the AZD1222 COVID-19 vaccine. CDR3 bases: TGTGCCAGCAGCCCTTCACAGAACACTGAAGCTTTCTTT. Amino acids: CASSPSQNTEAFF.